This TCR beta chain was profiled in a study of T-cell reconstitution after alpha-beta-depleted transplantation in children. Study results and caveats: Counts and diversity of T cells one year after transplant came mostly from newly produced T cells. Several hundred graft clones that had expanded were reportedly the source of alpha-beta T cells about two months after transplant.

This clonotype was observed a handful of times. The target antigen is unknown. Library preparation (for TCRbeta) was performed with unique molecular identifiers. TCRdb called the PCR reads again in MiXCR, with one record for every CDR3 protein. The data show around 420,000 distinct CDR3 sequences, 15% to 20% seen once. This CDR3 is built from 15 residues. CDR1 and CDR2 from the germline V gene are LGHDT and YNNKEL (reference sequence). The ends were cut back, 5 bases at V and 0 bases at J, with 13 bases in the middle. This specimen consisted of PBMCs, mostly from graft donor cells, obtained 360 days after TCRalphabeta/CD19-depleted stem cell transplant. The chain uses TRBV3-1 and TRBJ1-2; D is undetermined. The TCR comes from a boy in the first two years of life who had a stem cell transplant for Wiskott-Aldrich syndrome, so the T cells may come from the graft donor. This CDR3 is CASSFSGIANYGYTF. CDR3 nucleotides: TGTGCCAGCAGCTTCTCGGGGATAGCTAACTATGGCTACACCTTC.